Listed below are T cell receptor beta chains from one sample, sequenced in a study of T cell responses to AZD1222 COVID-19 vaccine. TCRdb's copy holds only in-frame clones and misses some; the assay was immunoSEQ multiplex PCR. The data hold 100,000 or so clones, with around 90% observed a single time. The sample in question was peripheral blood, obtained on day 0 of AZD1222 vaccination. The receptors derive from an adult in good health. The CDR3 runs from the conserved cysteine through the conserved F or W.

v_gene,CDR3aa
TRBV5-4,CASSLDRAQETQYF
TRBV18,CASSPLRRETGELFF
TRBV6-5,CASNAGQYNPEAFF
TRBV19,CASSSGTGYRGYTF
TRBV30,CAWSVPFGGARHNEQFF
TRBV9,CASSFQVGSPSTDTQYF
TRBV19,CASSKETGHDNEQFF
TRBV5-1,CASSPRDYNEQFF
TRBV28,CASMVYPGASYEQYF
TRBV7-9,CASSSGQGSRYF
TRBV3-1/TRBV3-2,CASSQSTNTQYF
TRBV5-5,CASTRERLAGSGELFF
TRBV4-3,CASSQDRLAGGFNEQYF
TRBV29-1,CSVGGRMNTEAFF
TRBV11-2,CASSLVGGQDGYTF
TRBV25-1,CASSEGGGSEQYF
TRBV21-1,CASNLRRERDEQYF
TRBV27,CASSSDSSYNSPLHF
TRBV7-9,CASSSDGQAANYGYTF
TRBV3-1/TRBV3-2,CASALAGNGEQFF
TRBV6-2/TRBV6-3,CASSYYSTYEQYF
TRBV4-1,CASSQDVDRINYEQYF
TRBV24-1,CATSVSNSRDEQFF
TRBV18,CASSPQNARGRGKNIQYF
TRBV6-1,CASSEAGLAAYNEQFF
TRBV4-3,CASSQEIAGSPRNTDTQYF
TRBV5-8,CASSFAGASNQPQHF
TRBV3-1/TRBV3-2,CASSHEETAGETQYF
TRBV12-3/TRBV12-4,CASSLSAPARYTF
TRBV28,CASSLGGGDTEAFF
TRBV27,CASSLSTQETQYF
TRBV3-1/TRBV3-2,CAASPGTGVQPQHF
TRBV27,CASSLQGAPDYGYTF
TRBV12-3/TRBV12-4,CASSFGGRLFHF
TRBV7-9,CTSSLVRSGSLNEQFF
TRBV2,CASRISGGYTF
TRBV5-8,CASRIQGPGYTF
TRBV28,CASSPDGPYEQYF
TRBV6-5,CASSPTRGREKLFF
TRBV5-4,CASSLVDSLDYGYTF
TRBV28,CASSLGRALGGYTF
TRBV2,CASSDDRGITDTQYF
TRBV7-2,CASSRRVGGELFF
TRBV6-4,CASSDQDEQYF
TRBV6-2/TRBV6-3,CASSYSIRQREQFF
TRBV5-4,CASSLDFQSSYNSPLHF
TRBV5-1,CASSSASPGVDTQYF
TRBV6-5,CASSYAGGNTIYF
TRBV3-1/TRBV3-2,CASSQVLSGSSLQETQYF